Listed here are 28 T cell receptor beta chains from one sample, sequenced in a study of CD8+CD57+ T cells in acquired aplastic anemia (dated by TCRdb to between 2018 and 2020). The data were produced on an Illumina HiSeq 2000. Profiling of TCR beta VDJ combinations and CDR3 sequences used genomic DNA as the template. TCRdb took the public reads, trimmed them with fastp at Q25, ran MiXCR for clone calling and kept in-frame beta chains. Entries are consolidated by CDR3 protein sequence, retaining the most common genes and DNA. The sample yields under 200,000 distinct CDR3 sequences; about 64% were counted once. Under 60% of the sample goes to the ten largest clones. Input material: sorted CD4+, CD8+, or CD8+CD57+ T cells (not recorded which) from PBMCs. The receptors stem from a human donor in good health.

There are many counts of this clonotype. The chain has TRBV4-3 and TRBJ1-1, with 7 positions matching TRBD1. CDR1 is LGHNA and CDR2 is YSLEER in the germline V gene. CDR3 length: 15 amino acids. The J segment lost 3 bases and the V segment lost 0 bases, leaving 4 bases of the junction unmatched. The DNA for the CDR3 is TGCGCCAGCAGCCAAGATGGCAGGGGGGACACTGAAGCTTTCTTT. Amino acid sequence: CASSQDGRGDTEAFF.

Turning to this clonotype: One end of the junction varies from germline; a read error may be responsible. The gene calls are TRBV6-4 and TRBJ2-3; 7 bases map to TRBD2. There are 15 residues in the CDR3. CDR1 and CDR2 (germline): MRHNA, SNTAGT. CDR3 nucleotides: TGTGCCGGCAGCCAACCAGCGGGAAGGACAGATACGCAGTATTTT. This gives the protein CAGSQPAGRTDTQYF.

The rearrangement uses TRBV5-1 and TRBJ2-5; a possible D gene is TRBD1 (6 bases). Germline CDR1 is SGHRS and CDR2 is YFSETQ. Trimming left V 5 bases short and J 2 bases short, with 13 bases between. This CDR3 comprises 14 residues. The CDR3 nucleotides are TGCGCCAGCAGTGAACAGGGCCTACAAGAGACCCAGTACTTC. It specifies CASSEQGLQETQYF.

The V call is TRBV7-9, the J call TRBJ1-1; a possible D gene is TRBD1 (6 bases). This CDR3 comprises 14 residues. Germline V CDR1 and CDR2: SEHNR, FQNEAQ (reference sequence). V shed 5 bases and J shed 4 bases, with 14 bases lying between them. CDR3 in amino acids: CASSDFQGPTEAFF. CDR3 sequence (DNA): TGTGCCAGCAGCGACTTCCAGGGGCCCACTGAAGCTTTCTTT.

V gene TRBV5-4 combines with J gene TRBJ2-3; 12 bases line up with TRBD2. V shed 5 bases, J shed 2 bases, and the junction held 9 bases outside the gene matches. Germline-derived CDR1 and CDR2 are SGHNT and YYREEE (reference sequence). The CDR3 has 17 residues. The CDR3 loop reads CASSWDGLAGSTDTQYF. CDR3 nucleotide sequence: TGTGCCAGCAGTTGGGATGGACTAGCGGGATCCACAGATACGCAGTATTTT.

In this sample, this clonotype turned up many times. V gene TRBV7-9 combines with J gene TRBJ2-1; TRBD2 agrees at 7 bases. With 2 bases clipped from V and 7 bases from J, the junction kept 5 bases outside the gene matches. The CDR3 has 14 amino acids. Germline assignment: CDR1 SEHNR and CDR2 FQNEAQ (reference sequence). The CDR3 DNA is TGTGCCAGCAGCTTATCGGCGGGAGTTAATGAGCAGTTCTTC. Translation: CASSLSAGVNEQFF.

J is TRBJ1-2 and V is TRBV7-2, with D unresolved. V was pared by 5 bases and J by 8 bases, with 15 bases between. The CDR3 has 13 residues. Germline V gene sequence: CDR1 SGHTA, CDR2 FQGNSA. The CDR3 is CASSLPVDIGYTF. DNA of the CDR3: TGTGCCAGCAGCCTTCCCGTAGATATCGGCTACACCTTC.

In this sample, this clonotype turned up many times. The chain combines TRBV6-5 with TRBJ2-5; no clear D. Germline loops: CDR1 MNHEY, CDR2 SVGAGI. The CDR3 has 13 amino acids. Between the trimmed V and J ends, which lost 5 bases and 1 base, there was a span of 8 bases. As DNA, the CDR3 is TGTGCCAGCAGTACGGATGTCCAAGAGACCCAGTACTTC. Protein sequence: CASSTDVQETQYF.

The chain couples TRBV19 to TRBJ1-4; TRBD1 agrees at 7 bases. Germline V gene sequence: CDR1 LNHDA, CDR2 SQIVND (reference sequence). The CDR3 extends over 15 amino acids. V trimming: 4 bases; J trimming: 5 bases; junction bases outside the gene matches: 7. CDR3 nucleotides: TGTGCCAGTAGTAACAGGGGTAGGATGAATGAAAAACTGTTTTTT. Translated: CASSNRGRMNEKLFF.

V is TRBV14 and J is TRBJ2-7, with a weak D call TRBD1 (6 bases). V lost 5 bases and J lost 0, with 11 bases in between. Germline loops: CDR1 SGHDN, CDR2 FVKESK. This CDR3 has 14 residues. CDR3 in amino acids: CASSLHRDSYEQYF. CDR3 nucleotide sequence: TGTGCCAGCAGCTTGCACAGGGACTCCTACGAGCAGTACTTC. The variable domain in full, completed from reference TRBV14 and TRBJ2-7, reads EAGVTQFPSHSVIEKGQTVTLRCDPISGHDNLYWYRRVMGKEIKFLLHFVKESKQDESGMPNNRFLAERTGGTYSTLKVQPAELEDSGVYFCASSLHRDSYEQYFGPGTRLTVT.

The rearrangement links TRBV15 to TRBJ2-1; TRBD1 matches at 10 bases. The germline V gene encodes CDR1 LNHNV and CDR2 YYDKDF (reference sequence). The CDR3 covers 16 residues. Trimming at V came to 0 bases and at J to 5 bases, leaving 4 bases not matched to a gene. CDR3: CATSRDGDRGNNEQFF. The CDR3 DNA sequence: TGTGCCACCAGCAGAGATGGGGACAGGGGAAACAATGAGCAGTTCTTC.

This clonotype was picked up many times. The CDR3 DNA reads TGTGCCAGCAGTTTAGGGGTACTTCCCTACGAGCAGTACTTC. Its translation: CASSLGVLPYEQYF. This rearrangement joins TRBV27 to TRBJ2-7; unclear D gene. Germline CDR1 MNHEY, CDR2 SMNVEV (reference sequence). This CDR3 has 14 residues. Trimming removed 2 bases from V and 2 bases from J, with 10 bases in between.

Comment on this clonotype: At one of its ends the junction is not consistent with the germline gene, which may arise from a read error. The chain recombines TRBV29-1 with TRBJ1-6; D unresolved. The CDR3 is made up of 13 amino acids. Germline V gene sequence: CDR1 SQVTM, CDR2 ANQGSEA. The CDR3 spells CSVELADRGSLHF. CDR3 sequence (DNA): TGCAGTGTTGAATTGGCCGACCGTGGTTCCCTCCACTTT.

J is TRBJ2-2 and V is TRBV12-3 or TRBV12-4, with D perhaps TRBD2 (7 bases). The CDR3 runs to 14 residues. Between the trimmed V and J ends, which lost 4 bases and 4 bases, there was a span of 10 bases. The CDR3 loop is CASSSRGGTGELFF. CDR3 coding DNA: TGTGCCAGCAGTTCGAGGGGGGGCACCGGGGAGCTGTTTTTT.

A remark on this clonotype: Germline and junction disagree at one end, which may indicate a read error. J is TRBJ2-5 and V is TRBV7-7, with TRBD1 as a possible D gene (6 bases). Germline loops: CDR1 SSHAT, CDR2 FNYEAQ (reference sequence). The CDR3 has 14 amino acids. The CDR3 reads CASSLDSVLETQYF. The CDR3 DNA is TGTGCTAGCAGCTTGGACAGTGTATTGGAGACCCAGTACTTC.

The genes are TRBV5-4 and TRBJ2-7, with 7 bases matching TRBD2. J lost 0 bases, V lost 3 bases, and 3 bases had no gene match. The CDR3 length is 14 residues. In germline, CDR1 is SGHNT, CDR2 YYREEE (reference sequence). The CDR3 sequence is CASSSSGTSYEQYF. CDR3 sequence (DNA): TGTGCCAGCAGCTCAAGCGGGACCTCCTACGAGCAGTACTTC.

This chain connects TRBV7-9 to TRBJ2-5; tentatively, D is TRBD1 (7 bases). The V gene's germline CDR1 is SEHNR and CDR2 FQNEAQ (reference sequence). The CDR3 loop spans 16 amino acids. Trimming removed 6 bases from V and 5 bases from J, with 22 bases in between. The CDR3 here is CASRSEGAALRETQYF. The CDR3 DNA reads TGTGCCAGCAGATCGGAGGGGGCCGCTCTTAGGGAGACCCAGTACTTC.

CDR3 nucleotides: TGCAGCGCGGATATAAAAGTCAATGAGCAGTTCTTC. This gives the protein CSADIKVNEQFF. The rearrangement joins TRBV29-1 to TRBJ2-1; D not certain. Germline CDR1 reads SQVTM; CDR2 reads ANQGSEA. Trimming took off 7 bases at V and 6 bases at J, with 13 bases between the two ends. The CDR3 contains 12 residues.

The V and J genes are TRBV2 and TRBJ1-5; possibly TRBD1 for D (5 bases). CDR3 length: 14 amino acids. CDR1 SNHLY and CDR2 FYNNEI come from the germline V gene. The ends were cut back, 7 bases at V and 0 bases at J, with 10 bases in the middle. In nucleotides, the CDR3 is TGTGCCAGCACCACAGGAGTTAGCAATCAGCCCCAGCATTTT. The encoded protein is CASTTGVSNQPQHF. The whole variable domain, filled in from reference TRBV2 and TRBJ1-5, reads EPEVTQTPSHQVTQMGQEVILRCVPISNHLYFYWYRQILGQKVEFLVSFYNNEISEKSEIFDDQFSVERPDGSNFTLKIRSTKLEDSAMYFCASTTGVSNQPQHFGDGTRLSIL.

This clonotype appeared a single time. The CDR3 DNA sequence: TGTGCCAGCAGTGAAGGGGGGGCGGCTAGTGAAAAACTGTTTTTT. Protein sequence: CASSEGGAASEKLFF. The rearrangement uses TRBV2 and TRBJ1-4; D is possibly TRBD1 (6 bases). This CDR3 comprises 15 residues. With 1 base removed from V and 7 bases from J, the gap between germline ends came to 13 bases. Germline loops: CDR1 SNHLY, CDR2 FYNNEI.

CDR3 nucleotides: TGTGCCAGCACGATCACAGGGAATAATTCACCCCTCCACTTT. This gives the protein CASTITGNNSPLHF. The chain combines TRBV25-1 with TRBJ1-6; weak D call: TRBD1 (6 bases). The germline CDR1 and CDR2 sequences are MGHDK and SYGVNS. The CDR3 is 14 amino acids. Trimming removed 7 bases at V and 5 bases at J, with 12 bases between.

The sample holds a few counts of this clonotype. The J gene is TRBJ1-2, the V gene TRBV6-1; D may be TRBD1 (6 bases). Germline V lookup: CDR1 MNHNS, CDR2 SASEGT. CDR3 size: 14 residues. The V and J ends lost 4 bases and 5 bases respectively, with 14 bases between them. As DNA, the CDR3 is TGTGCCAGCAGTGTGGCAGGGGAAGGGTATGGCTACACCTTC. It translates to CASSVAGEGYGYTF.

This chain connects TRBV10-3 to TRBJ2-6, with unresolved D. The germline V gene has CDR1 ENHRY and CDR2 SYGVKD. There are 12 residues in the CDR3. V was shortened by 11 bases and J by 0 bases, with 5 bases between the two germline ends. This CDR3 is CALSSGANVLTF. CDR3 sequence (DNA): TGTGCCCTGAGCTCTGGGGCCAACGTCCTGACTTTC.

This clonotype occurred many times. V and J are TRBV14 and TRBJ1-2; D call uncertain. The CDR3 runs to 13 residues. CDR1 and CDR2 from the germline V gene are SGHDN and FVKESK. V lost 3 bases and J lost 8, with 13 bases in between. CDR3 nucleotides: TGTGCCAGCAGCCAGTTTACCGCCGACGGCTACACCTTC. It encodes CASSQFTADGYTF. Based on the CDR3 plus reference TRBV14 and TRBJ1-2, the full variable domain is EAGVTQFPSHSVIEKGQTVTLRCDPISGHDNLYWYRRVMGKEIKFLLHFVKESKQDESGMPNNRFLAERTGGTYSTLKVQPAELEDSGVYFCASSQFTADGYTFGSGTRLTVV.

This clonotype has only a few counts. The J gene is TRBJ2-7, the V gene TRBV20-1; possibly TRBD1 for D (6 bases). The CDR3 extends over 13 amino acids. The germline V gene has CDR1 DFQATT and CDR2 SNEGSKA (reference sequence). Trimming cost V 5 bases and J 3 bases, with 14 bases left between them. CDR3 residues: CSAAGTSFYEQYF. CDR3 nucleotide sequence: TGCAGTGCTGCCGGGACAAGTTTCTACGAGCAGTACTTC.

V usage is TRBV2 and J usage is TRBJ2-2; TRBD1 might be the D (5 bases). The germline V and J ends were trimmed by 3 bases and 1 base, with 12 bases remaining between them. Per the germline V gene, CDR1 is SNHLY and CDR2 is FYNNEI. This CDR3 has 16 amino acids. The CDR3 nucleotides read TGTGCCAGCAGTGATTTAGGGGCACAGAACACCGGGGAGCTGTTTTTT. This gives the protein CASSDLGAQNTGELFF.

V and J are TRBV7-2 and TRBJ1-5; TRBD1 agrees at 9 bases. Per the germline V gene, CDR1 is SGHTA and CDR2 is FQGNSA. With V trimmed by 3 bases and J by 7 bases, 4 bases remained unmatched. CDR3 size: 14 residues. The CDR3 is CASSFGTGKQPQHF. The DNA of the CDR3 is TGTGCCAGCAGCTTCGGGACAGGGAAACAGCCCCAGCATTTT.

The chain links TRBV6-5 to TRBJ1-2, with D possibly being TRBD1 (5 bases). V was cut by 5 bases and J by 6 bases, with 22 bases left in between. The CDR3 consists of 16 residues. From germline, CDR1 is MNHEY and CDR2 SVGAGI. Here the CDR3 reads CASSELVGERGDGYTF. The CDR3 bases are TGTGCCAGCAGTGAATTAGTGGGGGAAAGGGGCGATGGCTACACCTTC.